These 20 T cell receptor beta chains came from one sample sequenced in a study of shared clonotypes between healthy human individuals. The protocol was immunoSEQ multiplex PCR, while the TCRdb copy is restricted to in-frame clones and leaves out a portion. The sample consists of some 500,000 clones, 90% to 97% of them appearing once. The specimen was naive CD4+ T cells sorted from blood. The subset: CD45RA+ positively selected. The source of these receptors is a woman in her 30s in good health.

This clone has a single count. The chain links TRBV5-1 to TRBJ2-1, with TRBD1 identical over 9 bases. Germline V gene sequence: CDR1 SGHRS, CDR2 YFSETQ. V gave up 5 bases and J gave up 5 bases; unmatched junction bases: 8. This CDR3 contains 15 residues. CDR3 DNA: TGCGCCAGCAGTCTCCGGGACAGGGTGGACAATGAGCAGTTCTTC. It is translated as CASSLRDRVDNEQFF.

This sequence joins TRBV18 and TRBJ2-7, with TRBD1 as a possible D gene (6 bases). Germline V gives CDR1 KGHSH, CDR2 LQKENI. CDR3 length: 15 residues. The ends were cut back, 5 bases at V and 2 bases at J, with 16 bases in the middle. The CDR3 nucleotides read TGTGCCAGCTCAGCGTCCAGGGGCAGCGCCTACGAGCAGTACTTC. The encoded protein is CASSASRGSAYEQYF.

This chain connects TRBV5-1 to TRBJ2-3; 10 nucleotides line up with TRBD2. V shed 1 base, J shed 0 bases, and the junction held 2 bases outside the gene matches. The germline gives CDR1 SGHRS, CDR2 YFSETQ. CDR3 size: 16 residues. CDR3 in DNA: TGCGCCAGCAGCTTGAAAGCGGGAGGGAGCACAGATACGCAGTATTTT. It translates to CASSLKAGGSTDTQYF.

The chain is built from TRBV21-1 and TRBJ2-2; the table's D call of TRBD1 was not tested on the DNA. TRBV21-1 is a pseudogene locus. The CDR3 length is 18 residues. The CDR3 nucleotides read TGTGCCAGCAGCAATGACGAAGGACAGGGCGCGAACACCGGGGAGCTGTTTTTT. Protein sequence: CASSNDEGQGANTGELFF.

A single count supports this clone. J is TRBJ1-4 and V is TRBV10-2; D might be TRBD1 (5 bases). The CDR3 totals 13 residues. V was clipped by 6 bases and J by 7 bases, with 12 bases between them. Germline V gene lookup returns CDR1 WSHSY and CDR2 SAAADI. CDR3 sequence reads: CASRPGDSEKLFF. The CDR3 bases are TGCGCCAGCAGGCCCGGAGACAGTGAAAAACTGTTTTTT.

This chain uses TRBV11-2 with TRBJ2-6; 9 bases are shared with TRBD1. J gave up 2 bases and V 5 bases, and 7 bases lay outside the gene matches. Germline V gene lookup returns CDR1 SGHAT and CDR2 FQNNGV. The CDR3 length is 17 residues. The CDR3 here is CASSQPGQGPGANVLTF. The CDR3 DNA reads TGTGCCAGCAGCCAACCGGGACAGGGTCCTGGGGCCAACGTCCTGACTTTC.

The chain uses TRBV5-1 and TRBJ2-7; tentative D call: TRBD1 (5 bases). Trimming stripped 3 bases from V and 6 bases from J, with 25 bases between. The CDR3 consists of 17 residues. Germline V lookup: CDR1 SGHRS, CDR2 YFSETQ. As DNA, the CDR3 is TGCGCCAGCAGCTCCCTTCCCCTCGCGGCAGGGTCGGGCGAGCAGTACTTC. It yields the protein CASSSLPLAAGSGEQYF. Supplemented by reference TRBV5-1 and TRBJ2-7, the full variable domain reads KAGVTQTPRYLIKTRGQQVTLSCSPISGHRSVSWYQQTPGQGLQFLFEYFSETQRNKGNFPGRFSGRQFSNSRSEMNVSTLELGDSALYLCASSSLPLAAGSGEQYFGPGTRLTVT.

The V and J genes are TRBV7-2 and TRBJ2-7; TRBD2 aligns across 8 bases. This CDR3 contains 16 residues. The germline V gene encodes CDR1 SGHTA and CDR2 FQGNSA. J lost 5 bases, V lost 5 bases, and 14 bases had no gene match. CDR3 coding DNA: TGTGCCAGCAGCCTACTAATCGCGGGGGGTGCCGACGAGCAGTACTTC. This codes for CASSLLIAGGADEQYF.

This clone occurred once. V usage is TRBV19 and J usage is TRBJ1-4; 9 nucleotides match TRBD1. The germline CDR1 and CDR2 sequences are LNHDA and SQIVND (reference sequence). The V gene end was trimmed by 5 bases and the J gene end by 5 bases; junction bases not matched to a gene: 12. The CDR3 totals 17 residues. CDR3 in DNA: TGTGCCAGTAGTGCTCTCGTACCCGGGACAGGGAATGAAAAACTGTTTTTT. Translation gives CASSALVPGTGNEKLFF.

The rearrangement links TRBV28 to TRBJ2-7; 9 bases agree with TRBD2. Germline CDR1 and CDR2: MDHEN and SYDVKM. Losses at the gene ends were 10 bases for V and 4 bases for J; bases not matched to a gene: 11. The CDR3 has 14 residues. CDR3 DNA sequence: TGTGCCACCTCAGAAGGGACTAGCCAATACGAGCAGTACTTC. Its protein product is CATSEGTSQYEQYF.

The chain joins TRBV6-5 to TRBJ2-1; perhaps TRBD1 as D (6 bases). Germline-derived CDR1 and CDR2 are MNHEY and SVGAGI. Deletions cut 5 bases from V and 5 bases from J, with 13 bases between. The CDR3 is made up of 14 amino acids. The CDR3 sequence is CASSTGTMNNEQFF. As DNA, the CDR3 is TGTGCCAGCAGTACCGGGACAATGAACAATGAGCAGTTCTTC.

In DNA form, the CDR3 reads TGCAGCGTTGAGTGGGGCCGTAGAGGGGGCACTGAAGCTTTCTTT. Protein: CSVEWGRRGGTEAFF. The chain couples TRBV29-1 to TRBJ1-1, with a possible D match to TRBD1 (6 bases). Germline CDR1 and CDR2: SQVTM and ANQGSEA. V shed 3 bases and J shed 4 bases, with 18 bases lying between them. The length of the CDR3 is 15 residues.

This clone appeared a single time. This sequence joins TRBV2 and TRBJ1-1, with D unclear. V lost 9 bases and J lost 3, with 17 bases in between. This CDR3 is 14 amino acids long. Germline CDR1 reads SNHLY; CDR2 reads FYNNEI. CDR3 nucleotide sequence: TGTGCCAGTTCCCTCCAGGAGTACGACACTGAAGCTTTCTTT. It is translated as CASSLQEYDTEAFF.

The chain links TRBV5-1 to TRBJ1-1; 9 nucleotides agree with TRBD1. CDR3 length: 16 amino acids. J gave up 0 bases and V 4 bases, and 7 bases lay outside the gene matches. Germline V gives CDR1 SGHRS, CDR2 YFSETQ. The CDR3 bases are TGCGCCAGCAGCGCACGGACAGGGGTCGTGAACACTGAAGCTTTCTTT. Its protein is CASSARTGVVNTEAFF. The full variable domain, its missing parts supplied by reference TRBV5-1 and TRBJ1-1, is KAGVTQTPRYLIKTRGQQVTLSCSPISGHRSVSWYQQTPGQGLQFLFEYFSETQRNKGNFPGRFSGRQFSNSRSEMNVSTLELGDSALYLCASSARTGVVNTEAFFGQGTRLTVV.

V gene TRBV29-1 combines with J gene TRBJ1-2, with D maybe TRBD1 (5 bases). Looked up from germline, CDR1 is SQVTM and CDR2 is ANQGSEA. The CDR3 consists of 12 residues. In DNA form, the CDR3 reads TGCAGTGATGGGGGACTGAACTATGGCTACACCTTC. This codes for CSDGGLNYGYTF.

The chain links TRBV7-8 to TRBJ2-2, with D tentatively TRBD1 (6 bases). Germline V gene sequence: CDR1 SGHVS, CDR2 FQNEAQ. V shed 4 bases and J shed 6 bases, with 15 bases lying between them. The length of the CDR3 is 15 residues. The CDR3 loop reads CASSSVQGNPGELFF. DNA for the CDR3: TGTGCCAGCAGCTCGGTACAGGGTAACCCCGGGGAGCTGTTTTTT.

The J gene is TRBJ1-4, the V gene TRBV11-2; D remains unclear. The germline V gene has CDR1 SGHAT and CDR2 FQNNGV. CDR3 length: 15 residues. V lost 5 bases and J 5 bases, leaving 15 bases between the germline ends. CDR3 DNA: TGTGCCAGCAGCGCGAGCAAGGCTTTAAATGAAAAACTGTTTTTT. It translates to CASSASKALNEKLFF.

DNA for the CDR3: TGTGCCAGCAGCAAACAGGGTGATAGAAACACCATATATTTT. This translates into CASSKQGDRNTIYF. The chain carries TRBV7-9 and TRBJ1-3; maybe TRBD1 (6 bases). Per the germline V gene, CDR1 is SEHNR and CDR2 is FQNEAQ (reference sequence). V gave up 5 bases and J gave up 5 bases, with 13 bases separating them. CDR3 length: 14 residues.

The rearrangement links TRBV5-4 to TRBJ1-1; D not resolved. This CDR3 region has 15 residues. V was clipped by 2 bases and J by 0 bases, with 11 bases between them. Germline-derived CDR1 and CDR2 are SGHNT and YYREEE (reference sequence). This chain's CDR3 is CASSFQGRLNTEAFF. CDR3 nucleotides: TGTGCCAGCAGCTTTCAAGGACGGTTGAACACTGAAGCTTTCTTT.

The rearrangement links TRBV28 to TRBJ1-4; tentatively, D is TRBD1 (6 bases). V lost 7 bases and J lost 7, with 25 bases in between. Germline lookup yields CDR1 MDHEN and CDR2 SYDVKM. The CDR3 contains 17 residues. This CDR3 reads CASTQLTGWGLSEKLFF. The CDR3 bases are TGTGCCAGCACCCAATTGACAGGTTGGGGACTAAGTGAAAAACTGTTTTTT.